These 8 T cell receptor beta chains originate from one sample sequenced in a study of T cells after yellow fever vaccination. TCRdb fed the 5' RACE reads into MiXCR, producing one record per CDR3 protein. The profile shows more than 55,000 distinct CDR3 sequences, approximately 7.4% of them singletons. Sequenced material: CD8+ T cells sorted from PBMCs, taken 15 days after the yellow fever booster vaccination. The receptors stem from a man aged 25 to 40 who received the YFV17D yellow fever vaccine.

This clonotype appeared a few times. The chain carries TRBV7-8 and TRBJ1-1; D is undetermined. Per germline, CDR1 SGHVS and CDR2 FQNEAQ. The CDR3 spans 13 residues. V gave up 3 bases and J gave up 2 bases, with 7 bases separating them. In DNA, the CDR3 is TGTGCCAGCAGCTTGCAGACCAACACTGAAGCTTTCTTT. Its translation: CASSLQTNTEAFF.

About this clonotype itself: Being one base from a much bigger clone, this may be a read error. The CDR3: CAGSEAGPMNTQYF. The CDR3 nucleotides read TGTGCCGGCAGTGAAGCGGGCCCCATGAATACGCAGTATTTT. The chain links TRBV12-3 or TRBV12-4 to TRBJ2-3; a possible D gene is TRBD2 (6 bases). The CDR3 runs 14 residues.

This clonotype was seen ten or more times. CDR3 in amino acids: CSVGRGQGGETQYF. The CDR3 region has the DNA TGCAGCGTTGGGAGGGGACAGGGAGGAGAGACCCAGTACTTC. The chain employs TRBV29-1 and TRBJ2-5, with 9 positions matching TRBD1. With V trimmed by 4 bases and J by 4 bases, 7 bases remained unmatched. Per the germline V gene, CDR1 is SQVTM and CDR2 is ANQGSEA. The CDR3 contains 14 residues.

In this sample, this clonotype turned up a few times. The J gene is TRBJ2-7, the V gene TRBV20-1; 10 nucleotides align to TRBD1. Germline CDR1 is DFQATT and CDR2 is SNEGSKA (reference sequence). The CDR3 has 15 residues. The junction had 8 bases not matched to a gene; V was cut back by 3 bases and J by 3 bases. CDR3 DNA sequence: TGCAGTGCTAGCTTCATCCGGGACAGGGGCTACGAGCAGTACTTC. It translates to CSASFIRDRGYEQYF.

This clonotype was seen ten or more times. The chain combines TRBV20-1 with TRBJ1-2; TRBD1 agrees at 9 bases. V was clipped by 8 bases and J by 2 bases; unmatched bases: 6. The CDR3 has 13 amino acids. Germline assignment: CDR1 DFQATT and CDR2 SNEGSKA (reference sequence). The CDR3 coding sequence is TGCAGTACCCCCGGGACAGGGAACTATGGCTACACCTTC. Its translation: CSTPGTGNYGYTF.

At least ten counts were recorded for this clonotype. The rearrangement links TRBV6-5 to TRBJ2-7; D unclear. Between the trimmed V and J ends, which lost 0 bases and 3 bases, there was a span of 15 bases. The CDR3 runs 16 residues. CDR1 and CDR2 (germline): MNHEY, SVGAGI. The CDR3 region has the DNA TGTGCCAGCAGTTACTCGCACGGGCCGATTCTCTACGAGCAGTACTTC. Residues: CASSYSHGPILYEQYF.

For this clonotype: A much larger clone sits a single nucleotide away, making a read error possible. The rearrangement uses TRBV7-9 and TRBJ2-7; a possible D gene is TRBD1 (6 bases). The CDR3 loop spans 13 amino acids. The V end lost 4 bases, the J end lost 0 bases, and 7 bases lay between the germline ends. CDR1 is SEHNR, CDR2 FQNEAQ, per germline (reference sequence). CDR3 sequence: CASSYRDSYEQYF. DNA of the CDR3: TGTGCCAGCAGCTACAGGGACTCCTACGAGCAGTACTTC.

This rearrangement joins TRBV6-2 or TRBV6-3 to TRBJ2-1; the D is unclear. Looked up from germline, CDR1 is MNHEY and CDR2 is SVGEGT. CDR3 length equals 13 residues. V shed 2 bases and J shed 8 bases, with 10 bases lying between them. DNA for the CDR3: TGTGCCAGCAGTTACGCTTCATTCGATGAGCAGTTCTTC. It codes for CASSYASFDEQFF.